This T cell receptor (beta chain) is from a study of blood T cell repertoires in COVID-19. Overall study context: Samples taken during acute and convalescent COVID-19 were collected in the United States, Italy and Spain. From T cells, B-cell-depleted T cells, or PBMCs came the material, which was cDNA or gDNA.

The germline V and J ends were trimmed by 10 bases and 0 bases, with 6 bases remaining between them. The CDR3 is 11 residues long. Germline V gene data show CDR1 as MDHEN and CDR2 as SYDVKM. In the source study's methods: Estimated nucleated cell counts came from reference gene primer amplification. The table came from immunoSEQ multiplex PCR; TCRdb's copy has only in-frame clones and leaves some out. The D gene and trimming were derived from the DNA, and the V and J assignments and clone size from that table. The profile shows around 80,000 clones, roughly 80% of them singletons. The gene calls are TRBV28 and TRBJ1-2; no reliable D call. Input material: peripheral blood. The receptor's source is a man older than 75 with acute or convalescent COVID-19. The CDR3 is CATTSNYGYTF. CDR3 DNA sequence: TGTGCCACCACTTCTAACTATGGCTACACCTTC.